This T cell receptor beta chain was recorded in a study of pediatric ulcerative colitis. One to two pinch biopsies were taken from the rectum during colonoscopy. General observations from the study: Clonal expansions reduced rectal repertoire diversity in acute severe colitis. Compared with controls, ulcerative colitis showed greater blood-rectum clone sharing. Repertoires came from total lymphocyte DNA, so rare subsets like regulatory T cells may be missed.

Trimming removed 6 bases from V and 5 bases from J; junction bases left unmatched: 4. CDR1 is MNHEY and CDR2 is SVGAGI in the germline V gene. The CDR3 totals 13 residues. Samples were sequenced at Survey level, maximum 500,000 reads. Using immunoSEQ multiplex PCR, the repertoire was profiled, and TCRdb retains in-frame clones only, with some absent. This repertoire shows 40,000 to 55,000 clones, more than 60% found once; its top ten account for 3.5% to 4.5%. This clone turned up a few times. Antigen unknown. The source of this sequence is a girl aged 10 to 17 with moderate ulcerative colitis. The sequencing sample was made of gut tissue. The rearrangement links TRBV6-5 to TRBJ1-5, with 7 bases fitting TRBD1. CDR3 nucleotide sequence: TGTGCCAGCAGAACCGGACAGGATCAGCCCCAGCATTTT. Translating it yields CASRTGQDQPQHF.